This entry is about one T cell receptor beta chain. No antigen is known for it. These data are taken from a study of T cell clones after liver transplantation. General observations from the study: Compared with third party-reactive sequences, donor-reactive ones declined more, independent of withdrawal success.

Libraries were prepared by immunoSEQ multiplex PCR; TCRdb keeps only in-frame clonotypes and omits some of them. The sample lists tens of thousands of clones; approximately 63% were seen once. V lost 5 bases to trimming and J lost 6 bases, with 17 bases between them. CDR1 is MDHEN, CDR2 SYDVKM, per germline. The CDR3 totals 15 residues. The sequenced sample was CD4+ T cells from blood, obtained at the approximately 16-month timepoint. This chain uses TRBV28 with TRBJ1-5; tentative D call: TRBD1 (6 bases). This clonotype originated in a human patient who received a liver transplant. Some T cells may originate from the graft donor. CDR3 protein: CASSRGGAQVQPQHF. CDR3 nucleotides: TGTGCCAGCAGTCGCGGGGGGGCGCAGGTTCAGCCCCAGCATTTT.